This T cell receptor beta chain was captured in a study of OX40 agonist ivuxolimab in advanced cancers. Study results and caveats: Within 6 weeks, CD4+ and CD8+ blood T cells expanded clonally at 0.1 to 3.0 mg/kg. Also showing low normalized T-cell clonal expansion were some of the nonresponders. The study found among the lowest clonal expansion in partial responders at 0.1-3.0 mg/kg.

Sampling of blood occurred at baseline, cycle 4 day 1, and cycle 7 day 1. This clone was seen once. As yet, its antigen is unknown. Repertoires were generated with immunoSEQ multiplex PCR, while TCRdb's copy carries only in-frame clones and drops some. The sample contains about 73,000 clones, more than 70% of which appear only once. This TCR was recovered from an adult with an advanced solid tumor such as melanoma, head and neck, liver or kidney cancer. Here the sequenced sample was CD4+ or CD8+ T cells sorted from blood, taken in a trial of the OX40 agonist ivuxolimab.

The CDR3 region has the DNA TGTGCCAGCAGTTCCGCGGGACAAGGAAATTCACCCCTCCACTTT. Encoded protein: CASSSAGQGNSPLHF. V is TRBV6-5 and J is TRBJ1-6; weak D call: TRBD1 (6 bases). Germline V lookup: CDR1 MNHEY, CDR2 SVGAGI. This CDR3 has 15 amino acids. Trimming took off 4 bases at V and 7 bases at J, with 14 bases between the two ends.